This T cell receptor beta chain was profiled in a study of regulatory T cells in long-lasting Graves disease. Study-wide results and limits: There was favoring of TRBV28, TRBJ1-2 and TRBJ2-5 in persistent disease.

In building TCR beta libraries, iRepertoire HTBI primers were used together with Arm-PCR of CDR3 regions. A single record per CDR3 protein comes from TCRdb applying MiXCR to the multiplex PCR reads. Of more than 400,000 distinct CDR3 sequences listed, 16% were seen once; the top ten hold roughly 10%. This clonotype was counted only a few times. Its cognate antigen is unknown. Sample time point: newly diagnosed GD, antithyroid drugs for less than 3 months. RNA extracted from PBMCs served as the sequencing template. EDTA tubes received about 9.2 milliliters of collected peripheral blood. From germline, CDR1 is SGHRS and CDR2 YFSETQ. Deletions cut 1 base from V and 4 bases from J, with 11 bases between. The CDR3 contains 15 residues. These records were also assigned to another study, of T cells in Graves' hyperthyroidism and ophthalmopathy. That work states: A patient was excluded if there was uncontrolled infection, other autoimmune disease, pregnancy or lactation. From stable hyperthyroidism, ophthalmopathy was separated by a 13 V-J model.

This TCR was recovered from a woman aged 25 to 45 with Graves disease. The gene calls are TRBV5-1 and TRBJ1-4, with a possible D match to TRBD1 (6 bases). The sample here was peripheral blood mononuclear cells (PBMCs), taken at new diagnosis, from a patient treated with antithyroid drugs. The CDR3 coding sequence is TGCGCCAGCAGCTTGTTCGGACAGAGTAATGAAAAACTGTTTTTT. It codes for CASSLFGQSNEKLFF.